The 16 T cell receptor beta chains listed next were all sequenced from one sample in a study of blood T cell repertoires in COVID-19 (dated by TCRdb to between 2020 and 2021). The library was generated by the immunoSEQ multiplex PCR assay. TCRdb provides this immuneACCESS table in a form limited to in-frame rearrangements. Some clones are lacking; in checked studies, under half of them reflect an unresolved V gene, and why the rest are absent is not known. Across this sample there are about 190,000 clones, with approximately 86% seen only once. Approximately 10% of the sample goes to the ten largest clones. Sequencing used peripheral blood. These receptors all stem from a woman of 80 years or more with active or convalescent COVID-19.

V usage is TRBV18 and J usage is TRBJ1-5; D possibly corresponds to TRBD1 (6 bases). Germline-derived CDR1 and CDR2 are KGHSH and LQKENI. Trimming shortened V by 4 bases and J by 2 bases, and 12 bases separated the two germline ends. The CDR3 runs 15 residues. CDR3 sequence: CASSRRGSGNQPQHF. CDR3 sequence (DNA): TGTGCCAGCTCACGCAGGGGATCGGGCAATCAGCCCCAGCATTTT.

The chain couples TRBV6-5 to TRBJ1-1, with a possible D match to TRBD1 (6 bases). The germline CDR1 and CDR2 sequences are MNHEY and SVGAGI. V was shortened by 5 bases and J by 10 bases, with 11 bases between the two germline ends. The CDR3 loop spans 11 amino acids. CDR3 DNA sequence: TGTGCCAGCAGTCGGCGGGGGCTAGCTTTCTTT. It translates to CASSRRGLAFF.

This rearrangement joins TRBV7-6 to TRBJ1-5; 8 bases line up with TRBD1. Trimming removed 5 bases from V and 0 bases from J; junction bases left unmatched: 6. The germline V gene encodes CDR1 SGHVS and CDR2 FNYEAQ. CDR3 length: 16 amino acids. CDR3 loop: CASSPQTGVSNQPQHF. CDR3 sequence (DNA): TGTGCCAGCAGCCCCCAGACAGGGGTTAGCAATCAGCCCCAGCATTTT.

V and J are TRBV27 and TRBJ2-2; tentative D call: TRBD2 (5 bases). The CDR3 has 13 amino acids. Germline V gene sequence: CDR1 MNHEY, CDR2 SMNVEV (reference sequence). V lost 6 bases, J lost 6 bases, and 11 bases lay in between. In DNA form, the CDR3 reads TGTGCCAGCAGGCTAGCTCTCCCCGGGGAGCTGTTTTTT. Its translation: CASRLALPGELFF.

The CDR3 DNA sequence: TGTGCCAGCAGCTACTGGGAGGCTTTAACGAACACTGAAGCTTTCTTT. It is translated as CASSYWEALTNTEAFF. This chain joins TRBV7-6 and TRBJ1-1; D not certain. The CDR3 contains 16 residues. V lost 4 bases to trimming and J lost 1 base, with 16 bases between them. Germline-derived CDR1 and CDR2 are SGHVS and FNYEAQ.

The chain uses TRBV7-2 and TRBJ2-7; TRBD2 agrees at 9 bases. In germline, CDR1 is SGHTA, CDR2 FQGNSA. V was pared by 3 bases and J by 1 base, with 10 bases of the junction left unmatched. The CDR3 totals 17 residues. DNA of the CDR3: TGTGCCAGCAGCTTCCAAGCCTGGACTAGCGTGTCCTACGAGCAGTACTTC. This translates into CASSFQAWTSVSYEQYF. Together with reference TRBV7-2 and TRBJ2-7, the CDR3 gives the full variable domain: GAGVSQSPSNKVTEKGKDVELRCDPISGHTALYWYRQSLGQGLEFLIYFQGNSAPDKSGLPSDRFSAERTGGSVSTLTIQRTQQEDSAVYLCASSFQAWTSVSYEQYFGPGTRLTVT.

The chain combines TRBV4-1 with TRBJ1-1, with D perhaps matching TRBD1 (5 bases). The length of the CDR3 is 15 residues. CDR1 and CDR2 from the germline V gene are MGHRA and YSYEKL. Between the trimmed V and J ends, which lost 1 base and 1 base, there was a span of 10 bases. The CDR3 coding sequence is TGCGCCAGCAGCCAAGCCTGGGGCGCGAACACTGAAGCTTTCTTT. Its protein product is CASSQAWGANTEAFF.

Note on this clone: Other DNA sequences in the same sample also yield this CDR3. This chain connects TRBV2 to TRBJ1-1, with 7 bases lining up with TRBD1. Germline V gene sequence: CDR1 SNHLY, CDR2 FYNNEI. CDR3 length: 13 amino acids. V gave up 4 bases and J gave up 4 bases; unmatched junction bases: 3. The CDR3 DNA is TGTGCCAGCAGTGGGCAGGGGGGCACTGAAGCTTTCTTT. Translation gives CASSGQGGTEAFF. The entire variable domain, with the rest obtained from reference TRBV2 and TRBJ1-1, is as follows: EPEVTQTPSHQVTQMGQEVILRCVPISNHLYFYWYRQILGQKVEFLVSFYNNEISEKSEIFDDQFSVERPDGSNFTLKIRSTKLEDSAMYFCASSGQGGTEAFFGQGTRLTVV.

The CDR3 reads CASSTRGAGVAEAFF. CDR3 coding DNA: TGTGCCAGCAGCACAAGAGGAGCAGGGGTCGCTGAAGCTTTCTTT. The rearrangement links TRBV9 to TRBJ1-1, with TRBD1 as a possible D gene (6 bases). V was shortened by 4 bases and J by 6 bases, with 19 bases between the two germline ends. The germline CDR1 and CDR2 sequences are SGDLS and YYNGEE. The CDR3 covers 15 residues.

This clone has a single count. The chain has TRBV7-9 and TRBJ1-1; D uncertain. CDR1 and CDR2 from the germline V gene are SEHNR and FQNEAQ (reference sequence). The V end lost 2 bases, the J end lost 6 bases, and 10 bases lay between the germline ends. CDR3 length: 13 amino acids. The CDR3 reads CASSLTSIPEAFF. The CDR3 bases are TGTGCCAGCAGCTTAACTTCGATCCCTGAAGCTTTCTTT.

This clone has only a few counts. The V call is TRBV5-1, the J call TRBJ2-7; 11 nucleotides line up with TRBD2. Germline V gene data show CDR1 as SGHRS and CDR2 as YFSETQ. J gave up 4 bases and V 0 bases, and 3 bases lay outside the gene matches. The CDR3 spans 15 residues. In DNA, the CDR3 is TGCGCCAGCAGCTTGGTGTCTAGCGGGAGGTACGAGCAGTACTTC. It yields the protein CASSLVSSGRYEQYF.

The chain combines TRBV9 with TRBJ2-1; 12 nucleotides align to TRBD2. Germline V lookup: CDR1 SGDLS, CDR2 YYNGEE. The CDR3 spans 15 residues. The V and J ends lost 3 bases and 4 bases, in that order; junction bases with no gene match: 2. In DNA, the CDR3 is TGTGCCAGCAGCGGTACTAGCGGGAGGTACAATGAGCAGTTCTTC. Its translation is CASSGTSGRYNEQFF.

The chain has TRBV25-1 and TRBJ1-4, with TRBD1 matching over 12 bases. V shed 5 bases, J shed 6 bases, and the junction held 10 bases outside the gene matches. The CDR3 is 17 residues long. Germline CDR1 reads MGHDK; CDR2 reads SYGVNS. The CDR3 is CASSWDRGLGAHEKLFF. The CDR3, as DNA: TGTGCCAGCAGTTGGGACAGGGGGCTGGGGGCGCATGAAAAACTGTTTTTT.

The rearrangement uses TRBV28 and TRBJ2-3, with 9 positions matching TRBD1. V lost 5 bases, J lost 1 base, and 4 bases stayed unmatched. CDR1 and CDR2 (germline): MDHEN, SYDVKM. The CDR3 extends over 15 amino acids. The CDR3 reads CASSPDRGGTDTQYF. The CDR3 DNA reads TGTGCCAGCAGTCCCGACAGGGGGGGCACAGATACGCAGTATTTT.

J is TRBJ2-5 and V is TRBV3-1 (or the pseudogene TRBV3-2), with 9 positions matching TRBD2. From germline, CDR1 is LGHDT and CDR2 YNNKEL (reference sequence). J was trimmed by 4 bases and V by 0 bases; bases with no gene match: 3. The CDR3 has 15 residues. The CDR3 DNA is TGTGCCAGCAGCCAAGAGGGACTAGCAGGAGAGACCCAGTACTTC. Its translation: CASSQEGLAGETQYF.

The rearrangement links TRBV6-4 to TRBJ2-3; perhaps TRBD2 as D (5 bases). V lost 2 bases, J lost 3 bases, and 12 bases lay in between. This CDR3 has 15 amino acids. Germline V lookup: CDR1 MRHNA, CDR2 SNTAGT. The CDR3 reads CASSDDRRSTDTQYF. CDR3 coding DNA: TGTGCCAGCAGTGACGATCGGAGGTCGACAGATACGCAGTATTTT.